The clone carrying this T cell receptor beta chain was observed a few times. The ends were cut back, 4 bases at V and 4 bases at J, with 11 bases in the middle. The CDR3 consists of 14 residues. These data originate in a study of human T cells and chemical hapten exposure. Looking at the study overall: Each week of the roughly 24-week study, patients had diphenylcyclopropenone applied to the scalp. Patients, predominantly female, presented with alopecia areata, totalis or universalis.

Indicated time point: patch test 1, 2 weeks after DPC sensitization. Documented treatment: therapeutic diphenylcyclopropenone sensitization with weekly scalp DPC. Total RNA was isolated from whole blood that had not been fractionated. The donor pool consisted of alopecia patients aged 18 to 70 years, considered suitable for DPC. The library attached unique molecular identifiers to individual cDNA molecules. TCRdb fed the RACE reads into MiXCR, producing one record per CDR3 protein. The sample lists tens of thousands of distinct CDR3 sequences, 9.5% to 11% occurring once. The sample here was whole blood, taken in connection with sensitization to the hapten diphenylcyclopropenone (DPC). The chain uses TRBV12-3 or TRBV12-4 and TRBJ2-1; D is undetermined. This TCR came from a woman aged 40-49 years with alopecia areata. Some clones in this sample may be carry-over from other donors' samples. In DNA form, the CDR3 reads TGTGCCAGCAGTTCCACAGCCCCTTACAATGAGCAGTTCTTC. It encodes CASSSTAPYNEQFF.